The clone carrying this TCR beta chain appeared a single time. Its antigen is not known. Original data processing: ImmunoSEQ junction-only sequences lacked quality scores, so their filtering differed. The data were produced by immunoSEQ multiplex PCR, yet TCRdb's version contains in-frame clones alone and is incomplete. V and J calls and clone size are as listed in that table; D and trimming were resolved from the DNA. The sample lists around 1.6 million clones, 95% to 99% occurring once. These data come from a study of shared clonotypes between healthy human individuals. Study-wide results and limits: The naive CD4 repertoires of a few donors were compared, and around 5% of clonotypes were shared. Generation probabilities were higher for clonotypes shared across all four sorted-subset donors than for unshared ones. At large depth, rarefaction still showed sorted-subset sequencing to be incomplete.

The length of the CDR3 is 18 residues. The germline gives CDR1 MNHEY, CDR2 SMNVEV (reference sequence). The V end lost 8 bases, the J end lost 1 base, and 24 bases lay between the germline ends. The sample was naive CD4+ T cells sorted from blood. The subset was: CD45RA+ positively selected. The chain has TRBV27 and TRBJ1-5, with D uncertain. This receptor was taken from a young man in good health. DNA for the CDR3: TGTGCCAGCCTCCGACAATACCGGGGTTCGGGAAGCAATCAGCCCCAGCATTTT. Its protein product is CASLRQYRGSGSNQPQHF.